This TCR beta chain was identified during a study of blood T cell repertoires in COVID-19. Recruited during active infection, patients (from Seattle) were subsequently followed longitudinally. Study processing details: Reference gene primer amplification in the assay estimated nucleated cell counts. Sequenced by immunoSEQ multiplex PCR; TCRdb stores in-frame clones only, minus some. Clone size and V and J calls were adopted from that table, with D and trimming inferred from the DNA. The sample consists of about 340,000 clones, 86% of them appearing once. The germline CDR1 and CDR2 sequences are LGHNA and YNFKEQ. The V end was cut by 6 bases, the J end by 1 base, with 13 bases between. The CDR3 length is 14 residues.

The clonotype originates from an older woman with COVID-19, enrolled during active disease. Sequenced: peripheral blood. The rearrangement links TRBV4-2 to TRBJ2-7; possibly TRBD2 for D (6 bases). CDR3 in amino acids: CASRANRESYEQYF. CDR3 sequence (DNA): TGTGCCAGCAGAGCCAACCGGGAGTCCTACGAGCAGTACTTC.